This is a list of T cell receptor beta chains from one sample in a study of T-cell reconstitution after alpha-beta-depleted transplantation in children. One entry per CDR3 protein results from TCRdb running MiXCR on the PCR reads. There are roughly 670,000 distinct CDR3 sequences in the sample; 10% to 15% occur only once, and around 0.79% lies in the top ten. This specimen was PBMCs, taken before TCRalphabeta/CD19-depleted stem cell transplant. These receptors were obtained from a girl between 2 and 10 years old with congenital amegakaryocytic thrombocytopenia, due to receive a stem cell transplant. The CDR3 runs from the conserved cysteine through the conserved F or W. D genes are given only for firm matches. Size is stated for part of the rows, as once, few or many counts, or as a class when the clone is expanded.

many,TRBV12-3/TRBV12-4,.,TRBJ1-4,TGTGCCAGCAGTTTACCGGGGCGCGGTGAAAAACTGTTTTTT,CASSLPGRGEKLFF
many,TRBV7-2,.,TRBJ2-1,TGTGCCAGCAGCCTTAGTCCCTCTAGGAATGAGCAGTTCTTC,CASSLSPSRNEQFF
.,TRBV29-1,.,TRBJ2-2,TGCAGCGTTGTCCCGGACGCGGGGAACGGGGAGCTGTTTTTT,CSVVPDAGNGELFF
many,TRBV27,.,TRBJ1-2,TGTGCCAGCAGTTCCCCACGGGCCTATGGCTACACCTTC,CASSSPRAYGYTF
.,TRBV5-6,.,TRBJ2-5,TGTGCCAGCAGCCCGCAAGCGGGTCCGGTGGGAGAGACCCAGTACTTC,CASSPQAGPVGETQYF
many,TRBV4-2,TRBD2,TRBJ2-3,TGTGCCAGCAGCCAAGAGTTAAGTCTAGCGGTCACAGATACGCAGTATTTT,CASSQELSLAVTDTQYF
few,TRBV29-1,TRBD2,TRBJ2-1,TGCAGCTCTTGGACTAGCTACAGCGGGGAGCAGTTCTTC,CSSWTSYSGEQFF
.,TRBV5-1,.,TRBJ2-3,TGCGCCAGCGGCCACCCTGGCACAGATACGCAGTATTTT,CASGHPGTDTQYF
.,TRBV15,TRBD2,TRBJ2-3,TGTGCCACCAGCAGAGCTATTAGCGGGAGAAGAGATACGCAGTATTTT,CATSRAISGRRDTQYF
few,TRBV7-9,.,TRBJ2-1,TGTGCCAGCAGCAATTACCGGGTCAGGCCCAGAGAGCAGTTCTTC,CASSNYRVRPREQFF
.,TRBV29-1,.,TRBJ1-2,TGCAGCGTTGAAGGGGCAGAGAGTGGCTACACCTTC,CSVEGAESGYTF
.,TRBV20-1,.,TRBJ2-3,TGCAGTGCCTATGGCCGGGATACGCAGTATTTT,CSAYGRDTQYF
.,TRBV7-8,.,TRBJ2-1,TGTGCCAGCAGCTCGAAACCCCAAAACAGCTCCTACAATGAGCAGTTCTTC,CASSSKPQNSSYNEQFF
.,TRBV20-1,TRBD2,TRBJ2-1,TGCAGTGGATATCCAGGGAGGGCCTCCTACAATGAGCAGTTCTTC,CSGYPGRASYNEQFF
.,TRBV15,.,TRBJ2-5,TGTGCCACCAGCAGAGATGGGAGTCTCAAGACCCAGTACTTC,CATSRDGSLKTQYF
many,TRBV6-2/TRBV6-3,.,TRBJ2-7,TGTGCCAGCAGTCCCCAGGACTACGAGCAGTACTTC,CASSPQDYEQYF
many,TRBV29-1,.,TRBJ1-1,TGCAGCGTTTACGGAGGGGTAGGGAACACTGAAGCTTTCTTT,CSVYGGVGNTEAFF
.,TRBV27,.,TRBJ1-2,TGTGCCAGCAGGGGGACGGCCTCCTATGGCTACACCTTC,CASRGTASYGYTF
.,TRBV20-1,.,TRBJ2-7,TGCAGTGCTATGAACGTCAGGGCAAGCTCCTACGAGCAGTACTTC,CSAMNVRASSYEQYF
many,TRBV20-1,.,TRBJ2-7,TGCAGTGCTAAGCGAGCGGAGGGCTCCAACGAGCAGTACTTC,CSAKRAEGSNEQYF
.,TRBV20-1,.,TRBJ2-7,TGCAGTGCTAGATTGGCTGCTTCCTACGAGCAGTACTTC,CSARLAASYEQYF
few,TRBV5-1,TRBD2,TRBJ2-1,TGCGCCAGCAGCTTGGACGGCGGGAGGCCCAAGAGGTACAATGAGCAGTTCTTC,CASSLDGGRPKRYNEQFF